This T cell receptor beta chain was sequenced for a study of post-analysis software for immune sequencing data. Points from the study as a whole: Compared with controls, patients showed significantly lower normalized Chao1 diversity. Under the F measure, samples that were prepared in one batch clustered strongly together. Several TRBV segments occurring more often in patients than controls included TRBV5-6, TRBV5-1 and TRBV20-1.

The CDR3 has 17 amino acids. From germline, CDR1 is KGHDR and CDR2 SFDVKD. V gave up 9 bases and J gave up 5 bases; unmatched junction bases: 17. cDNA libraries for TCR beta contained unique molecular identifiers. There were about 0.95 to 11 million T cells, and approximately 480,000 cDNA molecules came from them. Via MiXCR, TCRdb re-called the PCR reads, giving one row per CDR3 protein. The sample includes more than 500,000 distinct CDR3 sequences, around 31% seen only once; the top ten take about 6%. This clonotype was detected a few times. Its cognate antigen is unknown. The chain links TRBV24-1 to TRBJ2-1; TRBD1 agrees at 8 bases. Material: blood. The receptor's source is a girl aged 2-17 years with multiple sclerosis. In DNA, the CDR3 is TGTGCCACCCAGGGTTCACCCCCGGGACAGGTGAACAATGAGCAGTTCTTC. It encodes CATQGSPPGQVNNEQFF.